This T cell receptor beta chain appears in the sequencing data of a study of T cell repertoires in cytomegalovirus infection. Across the whole study: Epitope selection comprised recently identified HLA-C-restricted CMV epitopes and well-studied HLA-B-restricted CMV epitopes. Public TCR beta signatures marked donors with CMV infection and the matching HLA. General study points: Summed frequency of public TCR beta families distinguished CMV carriers with the relevant HLA. In two of eight donors, the top clonotype was HLA-C-restricted CMV-specific.

TCRdb analysed the reads with MiXCR anew, one entry per CDR3 protein. The top ten hold approximately 13% of the sample, which has some 900,000 distinct CDR3 sequences, 30% to 35% seen once. Concerning this clonotype itself: Its antigen is not identified.

Germline V lookup: CDR1 ENHRY, CDR2 SYGVKD. This CDR3 is 16 amino acids long. V lost 5 bases and J lost 3; bases outside the gene matches: 11. This receptor was identified in a human donor in good health (CMV status not recorded). Some clones in this sample may be carry-over from other donors' samples. The gene calls are TRBV10-3 and TRBJ2-3; 7 positions agree with TRBD1. Sequenced material: cultured CD8+ T cells from PBMCs, taken from culture after CMV antigen stimulation. This chain's CDR3 is CAISLGQTTGTDTQYF. The CDR3 nucleotides are TGTGCCATCAGTCTGGGACAGACCACCGGGACAGATACGCAGTATTTT.